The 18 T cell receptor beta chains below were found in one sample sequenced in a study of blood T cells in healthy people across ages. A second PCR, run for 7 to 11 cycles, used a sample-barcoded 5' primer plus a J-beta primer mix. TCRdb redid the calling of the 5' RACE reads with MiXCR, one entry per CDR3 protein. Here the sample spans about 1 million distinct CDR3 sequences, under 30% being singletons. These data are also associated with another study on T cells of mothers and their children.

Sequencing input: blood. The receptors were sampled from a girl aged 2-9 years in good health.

For the CDR3, the DNA is TGTGCCAGCAGCTTAAGGGCCGGGACAGCAAACACCGGGGAGCTGTTTTTT. This encodes CASSLRAGTANTGELFF. The genes are TRBV7-2 and TRBJ2-2; 7 nucleotides align to TRBD1. Germline CDR1 and CDR2: SGHTA and FQGNSA. The CDR3 is 17 amino acids. Trimming at V came to 2 bases and at J to 2 bases, leaving 8 bases not matched to a gene.

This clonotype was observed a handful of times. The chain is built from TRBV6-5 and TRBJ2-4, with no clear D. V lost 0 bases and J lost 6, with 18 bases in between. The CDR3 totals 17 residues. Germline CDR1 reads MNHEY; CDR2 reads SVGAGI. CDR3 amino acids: CASSYSLSKAGRNIQYF. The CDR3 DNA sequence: TGTGCCAGCAGTTACTCGTTATCAAAGGCCGGCAGAAACATTCAGTACTTC.

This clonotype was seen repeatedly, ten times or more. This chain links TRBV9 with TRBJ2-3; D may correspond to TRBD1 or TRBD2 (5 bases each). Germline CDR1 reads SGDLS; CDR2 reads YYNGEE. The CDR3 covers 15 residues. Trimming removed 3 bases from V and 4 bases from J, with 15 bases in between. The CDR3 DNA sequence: TGTGCCAGCAGCGGCTGGGCCGGGGACGCAGATACGCAGTATTTT. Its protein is CASSGWAGDADTQYF.

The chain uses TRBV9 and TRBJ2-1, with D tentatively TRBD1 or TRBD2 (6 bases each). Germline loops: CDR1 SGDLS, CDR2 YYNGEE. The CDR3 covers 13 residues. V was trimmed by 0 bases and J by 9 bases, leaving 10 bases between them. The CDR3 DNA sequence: TGTGCCAGCAGCGTAGCTACGGGGGCTGAGCAGTTCTTC. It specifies CASSVATGAEQFF.

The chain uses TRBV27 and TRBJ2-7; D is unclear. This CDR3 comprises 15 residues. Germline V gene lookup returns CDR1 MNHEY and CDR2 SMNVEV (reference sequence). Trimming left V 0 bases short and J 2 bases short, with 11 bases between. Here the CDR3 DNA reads TGTGCCAGCAGTTTATCGGGTCCAGCCACCTACGAGCAGTACTTC. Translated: CASSLSGPATYEQYF.

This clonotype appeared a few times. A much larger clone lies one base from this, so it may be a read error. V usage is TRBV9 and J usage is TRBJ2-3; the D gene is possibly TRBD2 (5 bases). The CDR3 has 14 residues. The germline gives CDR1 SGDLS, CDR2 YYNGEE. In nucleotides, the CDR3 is TGTGACAGCAGCGGACGAATGAGCACAGATACGCAGTATTTT. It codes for CDSSGRMSTDTQYF.

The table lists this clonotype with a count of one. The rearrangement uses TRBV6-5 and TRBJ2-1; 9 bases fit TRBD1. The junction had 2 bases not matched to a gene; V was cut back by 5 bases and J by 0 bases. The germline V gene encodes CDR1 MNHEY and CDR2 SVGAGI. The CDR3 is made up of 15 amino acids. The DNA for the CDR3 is TGTGCCAGCAGTACAGGGGGCGCCTCCTACAATGAGCAGTTCTTC. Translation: CASSTGGASYNEQFF.

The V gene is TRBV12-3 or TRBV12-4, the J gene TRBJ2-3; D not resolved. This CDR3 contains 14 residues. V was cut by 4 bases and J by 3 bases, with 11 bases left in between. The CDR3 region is CASSSPFGTDTQYF. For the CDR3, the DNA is TGTGCCAGCAGTTCCCCTTTCGGGACAGATACGCAGTATTTT.

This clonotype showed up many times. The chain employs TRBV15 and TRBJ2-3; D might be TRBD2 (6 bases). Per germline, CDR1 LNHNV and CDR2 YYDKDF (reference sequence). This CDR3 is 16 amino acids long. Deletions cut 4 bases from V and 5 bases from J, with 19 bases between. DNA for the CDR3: TGTGCCACCAGCATGGGACTTCCCCTTGGTGGAGATACGCAGTATTTT. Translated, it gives CATSMGLPLGGDTQYF.

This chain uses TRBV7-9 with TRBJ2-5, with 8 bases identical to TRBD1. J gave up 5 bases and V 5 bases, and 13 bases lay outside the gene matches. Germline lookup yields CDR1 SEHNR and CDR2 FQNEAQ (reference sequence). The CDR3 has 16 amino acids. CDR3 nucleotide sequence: TGTGCCAGCAGCCCTCGGATGACAGGGGATTGGGAGACCCAGTACTTC. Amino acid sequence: CASSPRMTGDWETQYF.

The CDR3 DNA follows: TGTGCCAGCAGCAAATCCCCCCGGCGGGGGGAGCAGTACTTC. Translating gives CASSKSPRRGEQYF. This rearrangement joins TRBV21-1 to TRBJ2-7; the table's D gene call, TRBD1, was not cross checked with the DNA. TRBV21-1 represents a pseudogene. The CDR3 is made up of 14 amino acids.

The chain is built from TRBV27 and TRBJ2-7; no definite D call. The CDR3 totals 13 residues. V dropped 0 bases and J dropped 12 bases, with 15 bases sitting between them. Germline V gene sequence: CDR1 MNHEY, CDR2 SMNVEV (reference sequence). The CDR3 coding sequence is TGTGCCAGCAGTTTATCGATTTTTGAGAACCGGTACTTC. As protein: CASSLSIFENRYF.

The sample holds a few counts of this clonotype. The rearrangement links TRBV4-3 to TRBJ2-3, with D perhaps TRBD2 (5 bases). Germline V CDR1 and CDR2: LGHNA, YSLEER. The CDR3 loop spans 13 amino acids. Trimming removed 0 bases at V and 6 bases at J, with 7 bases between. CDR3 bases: TGCGCCAGCAGCCAAGATCGAGGGGATACGCAGTATTTT. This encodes CASSQDRGDTQYF.

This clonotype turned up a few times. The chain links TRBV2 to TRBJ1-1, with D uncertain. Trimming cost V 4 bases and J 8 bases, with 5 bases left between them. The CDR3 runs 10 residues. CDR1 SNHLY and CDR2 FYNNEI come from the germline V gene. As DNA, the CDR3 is TGTGCCAGCAGTGCCAGAGAAGCTTTCTTT. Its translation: CASSAREAFF.

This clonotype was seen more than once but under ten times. The CDR3 loop reads CASSPPGGHYEQYF. CDR3 nucleotide sequence: TGTGCCAGCAGCCCGCCGGGGGGGCACTACGAGCAGTACTTC. The V call is TRBV9, the J call TRBJ2-5; 8 bases fit TRBD2. The last part of the DNA fits TRBJ2-7 better; the J call may be wrong. The CDR3 totals 14 residues. The germline gives CDR1 SGDLS, CDR2 YYNGEE.

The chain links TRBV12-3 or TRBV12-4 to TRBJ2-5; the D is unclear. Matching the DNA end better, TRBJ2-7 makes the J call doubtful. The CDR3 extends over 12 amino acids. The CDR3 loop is CASRLLSYEQYF. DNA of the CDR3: TGTGCCAGCAGACTCCTGTCCTACGAGCAGTACTTC.

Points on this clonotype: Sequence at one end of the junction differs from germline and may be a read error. The CDR3 sequence is CASRLAGVEGDTDTQYF. In nucleotides, the CDR3 is TGTGCCAGCAGATTAGCGGGAGTGGAGGGGGACACAGATACGCAGTATTTT. J is TRBJ2-3 and V is TRBV7-9; 9 nucleotides line up with TRBD2. This CDR3 spans 17 amino acids. Germline V lookup: CDR1 SEHNR, CDR2 FQNEAQ (reference sequence).

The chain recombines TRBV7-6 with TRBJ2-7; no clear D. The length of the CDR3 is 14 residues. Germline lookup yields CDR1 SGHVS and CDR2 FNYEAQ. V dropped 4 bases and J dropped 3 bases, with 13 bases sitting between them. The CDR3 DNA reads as TGTGCCAGCAGCTCAACTGCGGACGGCTACGAGCAGTACTTC. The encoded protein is CASSSTADGYEQYF.